The clone carrying this TCR beta chain was recorded at least ten times. Its antigen remains unknown. The data originate from a study of T-cell reconstitution after alpha-beta-depleted transplantation in children. Study results and caveats: Some patients owed their high day-60 TCRbeta diversity to surviving recipient T cells and thymic progenitors. At around two months after transplant, the alpha-beta T cells were reportedly derived from several hundred expanded clones that came from non-depleted graft cells. Diversity and T-cell counts at one year after transplant derived mostly from new T cells.

Construction of the TCRbeta library involved unique molecular identifiers. TCRdb processed the PCR reads anew with MiXCR; each CDR3 protein has one entry. The sample has some 840,000 distinct CDR3 sequences; 15% to 20% are singletons. Sequencing used PBMCs, mostly from graft donor cells, obtained 360 days after TCRalphabeta/CD19-depleted stem cell transplant. The source of this sequence is a male patient between 10 and 17 years old who had a stem cell transplant for acute lymphoblastic leukemia, so the T cells may come from the graft donor.

The CDR3: CASSPETGSVVRAFF. The CDR3 DNA reads as TGTGCCAGCAGTCCCGAGACAGGGTCAGTAGTTCGGGCTTTCTTT. V usage is TRBV12-3 or TRBV12-4 and J usage is TRBJ1-1; the match to TRBD1 covers 7 bases. This CDR3 is 15 amino acids long. V was clipped by 5 bases and J by 11 bases; unmatched bases: 17.